Each of the 11 T cell receptor beta chains below was sequenced from the same sample in a study of shared clonotypes between healthy human individuals (TCRdb year 2020). The library was built by means of the immunoSEQ multiplex PCR assay. Imported from immuneACCESS, the table was reduced by TCRdb to in-frame sequences with V and J called. These copies leave out some clones; in studies compared against another copy, an unresolved V gene accounts for under half, and the cause of the remainder is not known. The sample table records around 700,000 clones; approximately 73% of these occur just once. The top ten clones comprise 1.5% to 2% of the sample. The sample taken for sequencing was memory CD4+ T cells sorted from blood. The meaning of the sample's cell subset or site label: CD45RA-negative fraction. The receptors shown here come from a woman in her thirties in good health.

The chain combines TRBV10-3 with TRBJ2-5; D gene ambiguous. The end of the DNA is better explained by TRBJ2-7, so the J call may be wrong. The CDR3 is 11 amino acids. Germline V CDR1 and CDR2: ENHRY, SYGVKD. The CDR3 DNA is TGTGCCATCAGTGTAGAGTACGAGCAGTACTTC. It translates to CAISVEYEQYF.

V gene TRBV10-3 combines with J gene TRBJ1-1, with a tentative D call TRBD1 (5 bases). The CDR3 is made up of 16 amino acids. Germline V lookup: CDR1 ENHRY, CDR2 SYGVKD. V lost 0 bases and J 1 base, leaving 12 bases between the germline ends. CDR3 loop: CAISESSGARNTEAFF. The CDR3 coding sequence is TGTGCCATCAGTGAGTCGAGCGGGGCACGGAACACTGAAGCTTTCTTT.

The CDR3 DNA is TGTGCCAGCAGCGTAGGAGGGGGCGCATATGGCTACACCTTC. This gives the protein CASSVGGGAYGYTF. The rearrangement links TRBV9 to TRBJ1-2, with TRBD1 matching over 7 bases. This CDR3 is 14 amino acids long. V was clipped by 0 bases and J by 5 bases; unmatched bases: 4. CDR1 and CDR2 (germline): SGDLS, YYNGEE.

Of note for this clone: Other nucleotide sequences from this sample produce the same CDR3. This rearrangement joins TRBV15 to TRBJ2-1; D unresolved. Germline-derived CDR1 and CDR2 are LNHNV and YYDKDF (reference sequence). Trimming left V 0 bases short and J 8 bases short, with 8 bases between. This CDR3 comprises 13 residues. The chain's CDR3 is CATSRDRPDEQFF. The CDR3 nucleotides are TGTGCCACCAGCAGAGATAGACCCGATGAGCAGTTCTTC.

The chain has TRBV27 and TRBJ1-5; TRBD1 might be the D (6 bases). The CDR3 extends over 15 amino acids. Trimming took off 0 bases at V and 3 bases at J, with 9 bases between the two ends. Germline V gene lookup returns CDR1 MNHEY and CDR2 SMNVEV (reference sequence). CDR3: CASSLSGQFNQPQHF. In nucleotides, the CDR3 is TGTGCCAGCAGTTTATCCGGACAGTTCAATCAGCCCCAGCATTTT.

The table lists this clone with a few counts. The V and J genes are TRBV5-1 and TRBJ2-7; D call uncertain. Germline loops: CDR1 SGHRS, CDR2 YFSETQ. Deletions cut 1 base from V and 1 base from J, with 18 bases between. This CDR3 has 17 amino acids. CDR3 loop: CASSLRSGFQLSYEQYF. CDR3 in DNA: TGCGCCAGCAGCTTGCGGTCAGGCTTCCAATTATCCTACGAGCAGTACTTC.

The V gene is TRBV6-1, the J gene TRBJ1-1, with D unclear. This CDR3 region has 13 residues. The V gene lost 0 bases and the J gene lost 10 bases, with 12 bases spanning the gap. The germline V gene has CDR1 MNHNS and CDR2 SASEGT. The CDR3 here is CASSEAGGRGAFF. CDR3 nucleotide sequence: TGTGCCAGCAGTGAAGCGGGTGGGCGGGGAGCTTTCTTT.

The chain has TRBV28 and TRBJ1-2; tentatively, D is TRBD1 (5 bases). V dropped 4 bases and J dropped 4 bases, with 7 bases sitting between them. Germline V gene lookup returns CDR1 MDHEN and CDR2 SYDVKM. CDR3 length: 12 residues. For the CDR3, the DNA is TGTGCCAGCAGTTGGGGACCCTATGGCTACACCTTC. As protein: CASSWGPYGYTF.

Written as DNA, the CDR3 is TGCAGCGTTGAAGTAGCGGACAGCTACAATGAGCAGTTCTTC. This sequence encodes CSVEVADSYNEQFF. The chain links TRBV29-1 to TRBJ2-1; the D gene could be TRBD1 or TRBD2 (6 bases each). Trimming removed 1 base from V and 3 bases from J, with 10 bases in between. This CDR3 is built from 14 residues. The germline gives CDR1 SQVTM, CDR2 ANQGSEA.

This chain connects TRBV4-1 to TRBJ2-2; 9 positions agree with TRBD2. The CDR3 spans 18 residues. Trimming at V came to 1 base and at J to 6 bases, leaving 12 bases not matched to a gene. Germline V lookup: CDR1 MGHRA, CDR2 YSYEKL. CDR3 bases: TGCGCCAGCAGCCAAGCTGTAGCGGGAGTGCCCAGCGCCGGGGAGCTGTTTTTT. This translates into CASSQAVAGVPSAGELFF.

This clone was recorded only once. This sequence joins TRBV4-1 and TRBJ1-3, with D possibly being TRBD1 (5 bases). The CDR3 runs to 17 residues. CDR1 is MGHRA, CDR2 YSYEKL, per germline. Trimming cost V 3 bases and J 0 bases, with 15 bases left between them. The CDR3 region has the DNA TGCGCCAGCAGCCATGACCCAGACGGGGGCTCTGGAAACACCATATATTTT. Translation: CASSHDPDGGSGNTIYF.